A single sample is the source of the 30 T cell receptor beta chains below, sequenced in a study of metastatic and nonmetastatic thyroid tumors. No patient received treatment before thyroid surgery. MiXCR re-clonotyped the PCR reads for TCRdb. Among fewer than 30,000 clones listed, around 16% were seen once. Sequencing was carried out using blood. The receptors here all came from a female donor with papillary thyroid cancer or a benign thyroid nodule (not recorded which). Some clones in this sample may be carry-over from other donors' samples.

This clone showed up just a few times. The chain employs TRBV2 and TRBJ2-7, with D tentatively TRBD2 (6 bases). Trimming shortened V by 8 bases and J by 0 bases, and 8 bases separated the two germline ends. Looked up from germline, CDR1 is SNHLY and CDR2 is FYNNEI. CDR3 size: 12 residues. The CDR3 reads CASQGGSYEQYF. CDR3 sequence (DNA): TGTGCCAGCCAGGGAGGCTCCTACGAGCAGTACTTC.

The chain links TRBV12-3 or TRBV12-4 to TRBJ1-2; 8 nucleotides match TRBD1. The length of the CDR3 is 14 residues. V shed 4 bases and J 7 bases; nucleotides not matched to a gene: 8. CDR3 protein: CASSYAGGAGGYTF. DNA of the CDR3: TGTGCCAGCAGTTACGCAGGGGGCGCGGGTGGCTACACCTTC.

This clone was seen only a few times. The chain is built from TRBV6-1 and TRBJ1-2; TRBD1 matches at 8 bases. Per the germline V gene, CDR1 is MNHNS and CDR2 is SASEGT. Trimming at V came to 6 bases and at J to 4 bases, leaving 10 bases not matched to a gene. The CDR3 runs to 15 residues. This CDR3 is CASRLDRARVYGYTF. CDR3 DNA: TGTGCCAGCAGATTGGACAGGGCCAGGGTCTATGGCTACACCTTC.

This clone has ten or more counts. The same CDR3 also results from other DNA sequences found in this sample. V and J are TRBV18 and TRBJ2-3; unclear D gene. Germline V lookup: CDR1 KGHSH, CDR2 LQKENI. The CDR3 covers 13 residues. V shed 0 bases and J shed 3 bases, with 4 bases lying between them. This chain's CDR3 is CASSPPGTDTQYF. The CDR3 nucleotides are TGTGCCAGCTCACCACCGGGGACAGATACGCAGTATTTT.

Many counts were recorded for this clone. The chain employs TRBV7-3 and TRBJ2-1; no firm D call. V dropped 6 bases and J dropped 0 bases, with 6 bases sitting between them. CDR1 SGHTA and CDR2 FQGTGA come from the germline V gene. The CDR3 contains 13 residues. CDR3 residues: CASSIGSYNEQFF. The CDR3 nucleotides are TGTGCCAGCAGTATAGGCTCCTACAATGAGCAGTTCTTC. Supplemented by reference TRBV7-3 and TRBJ2-1, the full variable domain reads GAGVSQTPSNKVTEKGKYVELRCDPISGHTALYWYRQSLGQGPEFLIYFQGTGAADDSGLPNDRFFAVRPEGSVSTLKIQRTERGDSAVYLCASSIGSYNEQFFGPGTRLTVL.

Notes on this clone: Given a much more abundant clone one base away, this may be a read error. This CDR3 reads CASSQSSGQGTSEQYF. CDR3 nucleotides: TGTGCCAGCAGCCAAAGTTCGGGACAGGGGACTTCCGAGCAGTACTTC. The genes are TRBV3-1 and TRBJ2-7; 10 bases align to TRBD1. V trimming: 2 bases; J trimming: 6 bases; junction bases outside the gene matches: 10. The germline V gene has CDR1 LGHDT and CDR2 YNNKEL (reference sequence). The CDR3 sequence is 16 residues long.

CDR3 DNA sequence: TGTGCCAGCAGTTACTCCCCCTCCGGTTGGGGGGGGTACTCCTACAATGAGCAGTTCTTC. Translating gives CASSYSPSGWGGYSYNEQFF. The rearrangement uses TRBV6-2 or TRBV6-3 and TRBJ2-1; 7 bases line up with TRBD2. V lost 0 bases and J lost 0; bases outside the gene matches: 14. Looked up from germline, CDR1 is MNHEY and CDR2 is SVGEGT. The CDR3 totals 20 residues.

The sample holds many counts of this clone. V usage is TRBV28 and J usage is TRBJ1-1; TRBD1 matches 9 bases. The V gene end was trimmed by 5 bases and the J gene end by 4 bases; junction bases not matched to a gene: 2. Germline V gene data show CDR1 as MDHEN and CDR2 as SYDVKM. The length of the CDR3 is 13 residues. CDR3 nucleotide sequence: TGTGCCAGCAGTAAGACAGGGGGCACTGAAGCTTTCTTT. Amino acid sequence: CASSKTGGTEAFF.

This clone was picked up many times. J is TRBJ2-1 and V is TRBV24-1; perhaps TRBD1 as D (5 bases). Per germline, CDR1 KGHDR and CDR2 SFDVKD. The CDR3 has 14 residues. V lost 3 bases to trimming and J lost 15 bases, with 20 bases between them. As DNA, the CDR3 is TGTGCCACCAGTGATCAACGCAGGGTAAGGGGTGCGTTCTTC. Its protein product is CATSDQRRVRGAFF.

This chain links TRBV27 with TRBJ2-1; TRBD2 aligns across 9 bases. Trimming at V came to 4 bases and at J to 6 bases, leaving 10 bases not matched to a gene. The CDR3 is made up of 16 amino acids. Germline lookup yields CDR1 MNHEY and CDR2 SMNVEV (reference sequence). The CDR3 region has the DNA TGTGCCAGCAGTTCCAGACTAGCGGCAGGGACCAATGAGCAGTTCTTC. This codes for CASSSRLAAGTNEQFF.

This clone was picked up a small number of times. V gene TRBV5-6 combines with J gene TRBJ2-7, with TRBD2 matching over 8 bases. Germline V gene sequence: CDR1 SGHDT, CDR2 YYEEEE. CDR3 length equals 14 residues. J was trimmed by 4 bases and V by 4 bases; bases with no gene match: 7. In DNA form, the CDR3 reads TGTGCCAGCAGCACAGGACTAGCTGAATACGAGCAGTACTTC. Its translation is CASSTGLAEYEQYF.

The J gene is TRBJ1-1, the V gene TRBV12-3 or TRBV12-4, with D uncertain. This CDR3 is built from 14 residues. Trimming shortened V by 3 bases and J by 1 base, and 9 bases separated the two germline ends. CDR3 loop: CASSFGSGNTEAFF. CDR3 sequence (DNA): TGTGCCAGCAGTTTCGGGTCGGGGAACACTGAAGCTTTCTTT.

The table lists this clone with many counts. This rearrangement joins TRBV5-1 to TRBJ2-3, with 13 bases lining up with TRBD2. The CDR3 is 15 residues long. Losses at the gene ends were 4 bases for V and 5 bases for J; bases not matched to a gene: 4. The germline CDR1 and CDR2 sequences are SGHRS and YFSETQ. CDR3 bases: TGCGCCAGCAGCCCGGGACTAGCGGGAATAGATACGCAGTATTTT. This codes for CASSPGLAGIDTQYF.

This clone rates as medium-sized. V is TRBV12-3 or TRBV12-4 and J is TRBJ2-2; 8 nucleotides align to TRBD2. The V segment lost 5 bases and the J segment 0 bases; nucleotides outside the gene matches: 2. The CDR3 spans 15 residues. CDR3 amino acids: CASSKTSANTGELFF. The CDR3 region has the DNA TGTGCCAGCAGTAAGACTAGCGCGAACACCGGGGAGCTGTTTTTT.

This clone was seen ten or more times. Since a much larger clone is just one base distant, this may be a read error. The chain employs TRBV20-1 and TRBJ2-7; 9 positions agree with TRBD1. The CDR3 covers 14 residues. Germline assignment: CDR1 DFQATT and CDR2 SNEGSKA (reference sequence). J gave up 3 bases and V 6 bases, and 9 bases lay outside the gene matches. For the CDR3, the DNA is TGCAGTGCCACCGGGACAGGGCCTTACTACGAGCAGTACTTC. Encoded protein: CSATGTGPYYEQYF.

This clone was counted at least ten times. This chain joins TRBV29-1 and TRBJ1-2; D ambiguous. The CDR3 is made up of 11 amino acids. The germline V gene encodes CDR1 SQVTM and CDR2 ANQGSEA. V gave up 4 bases and J gave up 2 bases, with 5 bases separating them. CDR3 amino acids: CSVGQNYGYTF. As DNA, the CDR3 is TGCAGCGTTGGTCAGAACTATGGCTACACCTTC.

This clone was counted only a few times. A junction end diverges from the germline sequence, so it may reflect a read error. The chain employs TRBV28 and TRBJ2-6; D may be TRBD1 (5 bases). The CDR3 is 15 amino acids. Germline assignment: CDR1 MDHEN and CDR2 SYDVKM. CDR3 residues: CASSLQGSVANVLTF. The CDR3 DNA is TGTGCCAGCAGTCTGCAGGGCTCTGTGGCCAACGTCCTGACTTTC.

In nucleotides, the CDR3 is TGTGCCAGCAGTTTAGCGCGGGACACCGGGGAGCTGTTTTTT. Its protein is CASSLARDTGELFF. The chain employs TRBV12-3 or TRBV12-4 and TRBJ2-2; weak D call: TRBD2 (5 bases). V shed 0 bases and J shed 3 bases, with 5 bases lying between them. The CDR3 runs 14 residues.

A note on this clone: This sequence may be a read error, since a much larger clone differs from it by one base. The sample holds other DNA sequences that translate to the same CDR3. This chain joins TRBV7-3 and TRBJ2-5, with D perhaps TRBD2 (6 bases). CDR3 length equals 13 residues. Germline-derived CDR1 and CDR2 are SGHTA and FQGTGA. This chain's CDR3 is CASSSSGDPTQYF. In nucleotides, the CDR3 is TGCGCCAGCAGCTCCTCGGGGGACCCGACCCAGTACTTC.

The chain combines TRBV30 with TRBJ1-2, with 9 bases that match TRBD1. The CDR3 consists of 15 residues. Germline V gene data show CDR1 as GTSNPN and CDR2 as SVGIG (reference sequence). The V gene end was trimmed by 2 bases and the J gene end by 3 bases; junction bases not matched to a gene: 7. As DNA, the CDR3 is TGTGCCTGGAGTACTACAGGGGGCGCAGACTATGGCTACACCTTC. Protein: CAWSTTGGADYGYTF.

This sequence joins TRBV2 and TRBJ2-3, with D hard to call. Per the germline V gene, CDR1 is SNHLY and CDR2 is FYNNEI. The CDR3 runs 16 residues. Trimming removed 3 bases at V and 0 bases at J, with 13 bases between. CDR3 in amino acids: CASSEGKSRSTDTQYF. The DNA of the CDR3 is TGTGCCAGCAGTGAGGGGAAATCCCGGAGCACAGATACGCAGTATTTT.

V gene TRBV11-2 combines with J gene TRBJ2-7; 7 bases are shared with TRBD2. The V gene's germline CDR1 is SGHAT and CDR2 FQNNGV. The CDR3 runs 16 residues. Germline trimming cut 1 base from V and 4 bases from J; bases unmatched to any gene: 10. The CDR3 reads CASSLGNKAGTYEQYF. CDR3 DNA sequence: TGTGCCAGCAGCTTAGGGAATAAAGCGGGAACGTACGAGCAGTACTTC.

This clone has only a few counts. This rearrangement joins TRBV29-1 to TRBJ2-7; D call uncertain. Germline-derived CDR1 and CDR2 are SQVTM and ANQGSEA. The CDR3 is made up of 11 amino acids. The CDR3 loop reads CSATGSYEQYF. The CDR3 nucleotides are TGCAGTGCGACGGGCTCCTACGAGCAGTACTTC.

This clone was seen at least ten times. A much larger clonotype is one base distant, so this may be a read error. The V gene is TRBV28, the J gene TRBJ2-1; the D is unclear. Germline CDR1 is MDHEN and CDR2 is SYDVKM. The CDR3 extends over 13 amino acids. CDR3 coding DNA: TGTGCCAGCAGTCTTTGGACCTACGATGAGCAGTTCTTC. Translating it yields CASSLWTYDEQFF. The full variable domain, in which reference TRBV28 and TRBJ2-1 provide the parts outside the CDR3, is DVKVTQSSRYLVKRTGEKVFLECVQDMDHENMFWYRQDPGLGLRLIYFSYDVKMKEKGDIPEGYSVSREKKERFSLILESASTNQTSMYLCASSLWTYDEQFFGPGTRLTVL.

This clone came up a few times. The chain links TRBV9 to TRBJ2-2; the match to TRBD2 covers 10 bases. The V segment lost 3 bases and the J segment 4 bases; nucleotides outside the gene matches: 3. From germline, CDR1 is SGDLS and CDR2 YYNGEE. The CDR3 consists of 15 residues. CDR3 residues: CASSATSGVTGELFF. The CDR3 DNA reads as TGTGCCAGCAGCGCTACTAGCGGGGTCACCGGGGAGCTGTTTTTT.

This clone was found many times. The chain combines TRBV20-1 with TRBJ2-3; TRBD1 aligns across 9 bases. This CDR3 has 14 amino acids. J gave up 4 bases and V 6 bases, and 8 bases lay outside the gene matches. CDR1 and CDR2 from the germline V gene are DFQATT and SNEGSKA (reference sequence). The CDR3 sequence: CSAEQGAGADTQYF. DNA of the CDR3: TGCAGTGCCGAACAGGGGGCAGGGGCAGATACGCAGTATTTT.

There are many counts of this clone. The CDR3, as DNA: TGCAGTGCTACACTACTAGGGTACCAAGAGACCCAGTACTTC. Translation gives CSATLLGYQETQYF. V usage is TRBV20-1 and J usage is TRBJ2-5, with a tentative D call TRBD2 (5 bases). The CDR3 has 14 amino acids. Trimming stripped 4 bases from V and 0 bases from J, with 12 bases between. The germline CDR1 and CDR2 sequences are DFQATT and SNEGSKA (reference sequence).

This clone was found many times. This chain connects TRBV5-1 to TRBJ2-7; D gene uncertain. V shed 0 bases and J shed 3 bases, with 13 bases lying between them. CDR1 and CDR2 from the germline V gene are SGHRS and YFSETQ. This CDR3 contains 15 residues. The CDR3 nucleotides are TGCGCCAGCAGCTTGGTGGCGGACGCTAGCTACGAGCAGTACTTC. It translates to CASSLVADASYEQYF.

Concerning this clone itself: One end of the junction does not line up with germline, which may come from a read error. The V gene is TRBV6-1, the J gene TRBJ1-2; weak D call: TRBD1 (5 bases). Per germline, CDR1 MNHNS and CDR2 SASEGT. This CDR3 region has 13 residues. Written as DNA, the CDR3 is TGTGCCAGCAGTGAAATAGGGGACTATGGCTACGCATTC. This codes for CASSEIGDYGYAF.

This clone was recorded at least ten times. The chain joins TRBV4-1 to TRBJ2-7; 8 bases map to TRBD1. CDR1 and CDR2 (germline): MGHRA, YSYEKL. The junction had 11 bases not matched to a gene; V was cut back by 1 base and J by 0 bases. The CDR3 spans 18 residues. The CDR3 DNA sequence: TGCGCCAGCAGCCAAGCTCTGGCAGGGGGCATCAGCTCCTACGAGCAGTACTTC. It encodes CASSQALAGGISSYEQYF.